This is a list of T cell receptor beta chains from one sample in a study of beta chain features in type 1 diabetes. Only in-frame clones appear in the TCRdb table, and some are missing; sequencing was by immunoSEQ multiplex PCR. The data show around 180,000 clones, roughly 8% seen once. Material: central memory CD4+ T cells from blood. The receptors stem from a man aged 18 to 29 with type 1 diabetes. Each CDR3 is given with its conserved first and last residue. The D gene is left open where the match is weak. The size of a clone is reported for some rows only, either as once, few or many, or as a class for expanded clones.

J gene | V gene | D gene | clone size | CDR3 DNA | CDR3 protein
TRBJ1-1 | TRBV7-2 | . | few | TGTGCCAGCAGCCAAACAGTGAACACTGAAGCTTTCTTT | CASSQTVNTEAFF
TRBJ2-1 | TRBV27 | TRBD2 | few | TGTGCCGCGGGCTTGGTAGCGGGGTACGAGCAGTTCTTC | CAAGLVAGYEQFF
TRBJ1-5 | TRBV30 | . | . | TGCGCATTGGAGACGGGGGGCGGCAATCAGCCCCAGCATTTT | CALETGGGNQPQHF
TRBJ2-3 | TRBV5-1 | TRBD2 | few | TGCGCCAGCAGCTTGGCCGTACTAGCGCTAACAGATACGCAGTATTTT | CASSLAVLALTDTQYF
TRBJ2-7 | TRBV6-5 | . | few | TGTGCCAGCAGCCGACAGAACTCCTACGAGCAGTACTTC | CASSRQNSYEQYF
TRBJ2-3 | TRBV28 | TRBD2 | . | TGTGCCAGCAGTTTATCCCTAGCGGACGGAAATACGCAGTATTTT | CASSLSLADGNTQYF
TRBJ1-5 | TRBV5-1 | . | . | TGCGCCAGCCGACCGGGACACTTACCCGATCAGCCCCAGCATTTT | CASRPGHLPDQPQHF
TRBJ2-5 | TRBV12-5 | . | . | TGTGCTAGTGGGCCAACTACAGGGGGCATGGTAGCGGGAGGCGTAAGGACCCAGTACTTC | CASGPTTGGMVAGGVRTQYF
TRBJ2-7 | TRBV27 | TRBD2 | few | TGTGCCAGCAGACCGATGAAGACTAGCGGGAGTAGCGAGCAGTACTTC | CASRPMKTSGSSEQYF
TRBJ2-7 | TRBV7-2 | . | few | TGTGCCAGCAGCCCCTTAGGGGCCTACGAGCAGTACTTC | CASSPLGAYEQYF
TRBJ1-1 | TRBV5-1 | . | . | TGCGCCAGCAGCCGGGAGTACCAGAGTGAAGCTTTCTTT | CASSREYQSEAFF
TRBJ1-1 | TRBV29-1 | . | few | TGCAGCGGTACAGGGCGGACTGAAGCTTTCTTT | CSGTGRTEAFF
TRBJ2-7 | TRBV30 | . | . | TGTGCCTGGAGGTCCTGGGACAACTCCTACGAGCAGTACTTC | CAWRSWDNSYEQYF
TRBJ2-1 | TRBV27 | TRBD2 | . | TGTGCCAGCTCCGGACTAGCGGGAGGCCATGGGTCGAATGAGCAGTTCTTC | CASSGLAGGHGSNEQFF
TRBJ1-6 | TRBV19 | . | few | TGTGCCAGTAGTATTGGGGAGCTCTATAATTCACCCCTCCACTTT | CASSIGELYNSPLHF
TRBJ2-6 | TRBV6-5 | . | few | TGTGCCAGCAGCACGGGGAATGGGGCCAACGTCCTGACTTTC | CASSTGNGANVLTF
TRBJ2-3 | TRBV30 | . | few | TGTGCCTGGGCTATTCCGGGACATATGATAGATACGCAGTATTTT | CAWAIPGHMIDTQYF
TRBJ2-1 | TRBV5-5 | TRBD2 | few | TGTGCCAGCAGCTTGGATGGGACTAGGAATGAGCAGTTCTTC | CASSLDGTRNEQFF
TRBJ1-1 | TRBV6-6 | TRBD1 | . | TGTGCCAGCAGTCATGGGACAGCGAACACTGAAGCTTTCTTT | CASSHGTANTEAFF
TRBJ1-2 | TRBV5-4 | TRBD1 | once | TGTGCCAGCAGCCCTACAGGGGGCTCCTATGGCTACACCTTC | CASSPTGGSYGYTF
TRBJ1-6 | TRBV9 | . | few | TGTGCCGGTCAGTATTCACCCCTCCACTTT | CAGQYSPLHF
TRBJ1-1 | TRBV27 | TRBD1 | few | TGTGCCAGCAGTTTGCTCTCAGGACAGGGGGCTAGCACTGAAGCTTTCTTT | CASSLLSGQGASTEAFF
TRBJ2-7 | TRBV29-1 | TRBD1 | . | TGCAGCGTTGAAATTTCAGGGGGCCCTTACGAGCAGTACTTC | CSVEISGGPYEQYF
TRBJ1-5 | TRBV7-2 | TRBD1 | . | TGTGCCAGCAGCGCGACAGGGGCAGATCAGCCCCAGCATTTT | CASSATGADQPQHF
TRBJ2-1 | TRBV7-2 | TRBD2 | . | TGTGCCAGCAGCTGGGAGCGGGGGCTCTACAATGAGCAGTTCTTC | CASSWERGLYNEQFF
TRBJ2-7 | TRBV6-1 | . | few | TGTGCCAGCAGTGAAGCTGGCAGGACCTACGAGCAGTACTTC | CASSEAGRTYEQYF
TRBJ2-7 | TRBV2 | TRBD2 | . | TGTGCCAGCAGCAGCGCGTTAGCGGGGGGCTACAGCTCCTACGAGCAGTACTTC | CASSSALAGGYSSYEQYF
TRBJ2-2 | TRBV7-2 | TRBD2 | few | TGTGCCAGCAGCGTACTAGCGGGGGCCACGAACACCGGGGAGCTGTTTTTT | CASSVLAGATNTGELFF
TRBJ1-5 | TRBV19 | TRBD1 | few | TGTGCCAGTAGATTGGACAGGGGGATGAATAGCAATCAGCCCCAGCATTTT | CASRLDRGMNSNQPQHF
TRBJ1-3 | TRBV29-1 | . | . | TGCAGCGTCAGACTGGACTCTGGAAACACCATATATTTT | CSVRLDSGNTIYF
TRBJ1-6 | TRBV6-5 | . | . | TGTGCCAGCAGCTACGGACAGTTCGGGAATTCACCCCTCCACTTT | CASSYGQFGNSPLHF
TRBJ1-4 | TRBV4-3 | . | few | TGCGCCAGCAGCCAAGATTTTCGCGCAACTAATGAAAAACTGTTTTTT | CASSQDFRATNEKLFF
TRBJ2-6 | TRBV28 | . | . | TGTGCCAGCAGGAGCCGCTCTGGGGCCAACGTCCTGACTTTC | CASRSRSGANVLTF
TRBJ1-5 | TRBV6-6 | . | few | TGTGCCAGCAGTTCGGGGGATCAGCCCCAGCATTTT | CASSSGDQPQHF
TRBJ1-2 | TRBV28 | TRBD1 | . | TGTGCCAGCAGCTCCCCGGGACAGGGGAACTATGGCTACACCTTC | CASSSPGQGNYGYTF
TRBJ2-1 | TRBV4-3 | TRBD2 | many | TGCGCCAGCAGCCAATCCACCAGCGGGGGTTGGAATGAGCAGTTCTTC | CASSQSTSGGWNEQFF
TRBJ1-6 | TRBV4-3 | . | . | TGCGCCAGCAGCCAAGATGGGAGGAGGGCGAATTCACCCCTCCACTTT | CASSQDGRRANSPLHF
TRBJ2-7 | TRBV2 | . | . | TGTGCCAGCAACAGATACTACGAGCAGTACTTC | CASNRYYEQYF
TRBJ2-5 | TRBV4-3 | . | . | TGCGCCAGCAGCCAAGATAATCAAGAGACCCAGTACTTC | CASSQDNQETQYF
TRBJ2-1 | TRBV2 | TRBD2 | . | TGTGCCAGCACTAAGACTAGCGGGAGGGGGGGAGAGCAGTTCTTC | CASTKTSGRGGEQFF
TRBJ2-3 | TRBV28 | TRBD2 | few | TGTGCCAGCAGTTTAGCCTTCCTAGCGGGAGGCCTGCAGTATTTT | CASSLAFLAGGLQYF
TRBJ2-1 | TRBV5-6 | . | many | TGTGCCAGCAGCTTATCTGCGGTCCACAATGAGCAGTTCTTC | CASSLSAVHNEQFF
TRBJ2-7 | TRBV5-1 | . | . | TGCGCCAGCAGCCCAGGGGGGTCCTCCTCCTTGGTCGAGCAGTACTTC | CASSPGGSSSLVEQYF
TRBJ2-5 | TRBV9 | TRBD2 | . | TGTGCCAGCAGCCCTAGCGGGGGCACCCAAGAGACCCAGTACTTC | CASSPSGGTQETQYF
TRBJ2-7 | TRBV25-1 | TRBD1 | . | TGTGCCAGCGGGGGGACAGGGAGATACGAGCAGTACTTC | CASGGTGRYEQYF
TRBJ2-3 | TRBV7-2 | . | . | TGTGCCAGCAGCGTAACGACAGATGATACGCAGTATTTT | CASSVTTDDTQYF
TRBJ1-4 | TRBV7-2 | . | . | TGTGCCAGCAGCCCCCTCGGGAGAGGTGAAAAACTGTTTTTT | CASSPLGRGEKLFF
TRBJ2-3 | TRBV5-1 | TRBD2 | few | TGCGCCAGCAGCTTGGGGCTAGCGGGGATCACAGATACGCAGTATTTT | CASSLGLAGITDTQYF